Listed below are T cell receptor beta chains from one sample, sequenced in a study of shared clonotypes between healthy human individuals. Profiled with immunoSEQ multiplex PCR; TCRdb holds only in-frame clones, not every one. The sample gives around 560,000 clones, roughly 96% of which show up once; 0.095% to 0.14% is in the top ten. Sample: naive CD8+ T cells sorted from blood. The receptors stem from a woman aged 25 to 39 in good health. Both conserved end residues are part of each CDR3. The D gene is left open where the match is weak. Expanded clones get a size class; other rows say once, few or many, or leave the size out.

TRBJ2-1 . . TRBV7-8 TGTGCCAGCGCGCTCGGTGGTGGGATCTACAATGAGCAGTTCTTC CASALGGGIYNEQFF
TRBJ2-7 . . TRBV7-6 TGTGCCAGCAGCTTAAGTGGCAGCTCCTACGAGCAGTACTTC CASSLSGSSYEQYF
TRBJ2-1 TRBD1 . TRBV9 TGTGCCAGCAGCGACCGGGACAGCACTAATAATGAGCAGTTCTTC CASSDRDSTNNEQFF
TRBJ2-7 . . TRBV7-9 TGTGCCAGCAGCCAGTCGACAGGCTCCTACGAGCAGTACTTC CASSQSTGSYEQYF
TRBJ2-7 . . TRBV6-1 TGTGCCAGCAGCCCTACTACTAGAGTCCACGAGCAGTACTTC CASSPTTRVHEQYF
TRBJ1-2 TRBD1 . TRBV20-1 TGCAGTGCTTTCCAGGGGGATGGCTACACCTTC CSAFQGDGYTF
TRBJ1-2 . . TRBV2 TGTGCCAGCAGTGAGGCGGGTGGGACCCGATGGGACTATGGCTACACCTTC CASSEAGGTRWDYGYTF
TRBJ2-7 . few TRBV29-1 TGCAGCGTTGAAGTTCGGCAGACCTACGAGCAGTACTTC CSVEVRQTYEQYF
TRBJ2-2 TRBD2 . TRBV27 TGTGCCAGCAGTCCGGGACTAGCGAACGGGGAGCTGTTTTTT CASSPGLANGELFF
TRBJ1-1 TRBD1 . TRBV13 TGTGCCAGCAGCTTAGGCCCAGGGGGAATTTCGGCTTTCTTT CASSLGPGGISAFF
TRBJ2-1 . . TRBV6-7 TGTGCCAGCCCTCGCCGAGGGAACCACAATGAGCAGTTCTTC CASPRRGNHNEQFF
TRBJ2-7 . . TRBV4-2 TGTGCCAGCAGCCAAGCCGCGTTCAAGTTAAGCTCCTACGAGCAGTACTTC CASSQAAFKLSSYEQYF
TRBJ2-7 . . TRBV7-9 TGTGCCAGCAGCTTGGTTGACTCCTACGAGCAGTACTTC CASSLVDSYEQYF
TRBJ1-4 . once TRBV28 TGTGCCAGCAGTTTAACAGAAGTAGGGGGGCATGTTAGGGAAAAACTGTTTTTT CASSLTEVGGHVREKLFF
TRBJ2-7 TRBD1 once TRBV7-9 TGTGCCAGCAGCCCCCACAGAAAAGGGGGCGTCGACTACGAGCAGTACTTC CASSPHRKGGVDYEQYF
TRBJ1-5 . . TRBV19 TGTGCCAGTAGTTTGCGGGACACCAATCAGCCCCAGCATTTT CASSLRDTNQPQHF
TRBJ2-1 TRBD2 . TRBV15 TGTGCCACCAGCACACGGGAGGGCGGGAGGAGGGCCTACAATGAGCAGTTCTTC CATSTREGGRRAYNEQFF
TRBJ2-5 TRBD2 . TRBV28 TGTGCCACCCAAGTTGCGGGGGAAGAGACCCAGTACTTC CATQVAGEETQYF